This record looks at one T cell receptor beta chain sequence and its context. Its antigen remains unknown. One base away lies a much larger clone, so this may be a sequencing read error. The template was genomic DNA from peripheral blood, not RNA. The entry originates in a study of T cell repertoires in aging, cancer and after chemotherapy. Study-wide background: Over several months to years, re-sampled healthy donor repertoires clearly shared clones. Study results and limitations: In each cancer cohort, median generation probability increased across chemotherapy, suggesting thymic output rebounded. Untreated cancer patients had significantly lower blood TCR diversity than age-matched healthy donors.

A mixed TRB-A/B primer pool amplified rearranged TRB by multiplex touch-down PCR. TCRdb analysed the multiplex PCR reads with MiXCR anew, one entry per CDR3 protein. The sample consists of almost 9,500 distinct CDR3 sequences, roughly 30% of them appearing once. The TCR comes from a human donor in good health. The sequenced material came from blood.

CDR3 in amino acids: CASSIGTVSNYTF. In DNA form, the CDR3 reads TGTGCCAGTAGTATAGGAACAGTATCAAACTACACCTTC. The chain recombines TRBV19 with TRBJ1-2; D gene uncertain. Trimming pared 1 base from V and 10 bases from J, leaving 13 bases between. Germline-derived CDR1 and CDR2 are LNHDA and SQIVND (reference sequence). This CDR3 region has 13 residues.